This TCR beta chain was sequenced in a study of blood T cells in healthy people across ages. Whole-study findings and limits: TCR beta diversity tracked closely with naive T cell percentage. The study found more naive CD4+ cells and higher diversity in long-lived than aged donors. Per million T cells, the diversity of TCR beta decreased roughly linearly as age advanced.

For this clonotype: The antigen is unknown.

In germline, CDR1 is MNHEY, CDR2 SVGAGI. This CDR3 is built from 14 residues. The V and J ends lost 8 bases and 3 bases, in that order; junction bases with no gene match: 7. Then a second PCR, running roughly 7 to 11 cycles, was carried out with a sample-barcoded 5' primer and a J-beta primer mix. A single record per CDR3 protein comes from TCRdb applying MiXCR to the 5' RACE reads. In the table there are 910,000 or so distinct CDR3 sequences, about 51% of which are singletons. V and J are TRBV6-5 and TRBJ2-4; 7 bases map to TRBD1. The TCR comes from a woman in her sixties in good health. Sequenced input: blood. CDR3 bases: TGTGCCAGCGGGCGACAGGGTGGCAAAAACATTCAGTACTTC. This gives the protein CASGRQGGKNIQYF.